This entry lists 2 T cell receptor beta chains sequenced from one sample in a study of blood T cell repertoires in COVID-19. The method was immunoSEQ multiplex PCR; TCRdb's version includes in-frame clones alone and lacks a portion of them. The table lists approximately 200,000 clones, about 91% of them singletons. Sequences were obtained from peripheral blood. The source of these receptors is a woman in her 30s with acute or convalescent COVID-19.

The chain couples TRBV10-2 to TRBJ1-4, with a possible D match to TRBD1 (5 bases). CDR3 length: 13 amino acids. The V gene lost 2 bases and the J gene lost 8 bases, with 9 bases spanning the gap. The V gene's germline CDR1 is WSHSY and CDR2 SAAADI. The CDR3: CASSERGTEKLFF. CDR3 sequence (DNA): TGCGCCAGCAGTGAGCGGGGGACGGAAAAACTGTTTTTT.

CDR3 region: CASSSTRAQPQHF. As DNA, the CDR3 is TGTGCCAGCAGTTCCACTCGCGCTCAGCCCCAGCATTTT. The rearrangement uses TRBV27 and TRBJ1-5; D gene unclear. The CDR3 runs 13 residues. V lost 4 bases to trimming and J lost 6 bases, with 10 bases between them. Germline V gene lookup returns CDR1 MNHEY and CDR2 SMNVEV (reference sequence).